These 28 T cell receptor beta chains were sequenced from one sample in a study of blood T cell repertoires in COVID-19. This table comes from immunoSEQ multiplex PCR, and its TCRdb copy is limited to in-frame clones, with some not included. The repertoire holds 150,000 to 200,000 clones, over 85% seen once, with just under 2% in the top ten. The sequenced sample consisted of peripheral blood. These receptors were collected from a woman between 55 and 75 years old with COVID-19, enrolled during active disease.

V is TRBV19 and J is TRBJ2-3; the D gene is possibly TRBD2 (6 bases). Germline lookup yields CDR1 LNHDA and CDR2 SQIVND (reference sequence). V lost 7 bases to trimming and J lost 3 bases, with 11 bases between them. This CDR3 has 13 residues. The CDR3 bases are TGTGCCAGTAACATACGGGGGACAGATACGCAGTATTTT. It encodes CASNIRGTDTQYF.

CDR3 amino acids: CASSRAGGAASSGNTIYF. In DNA, the CDR3 is TGTGCCAGCAGCCGCGCCGGGGGGGCGGCCAGCTCTGGAAACACCATATATTTT. The V call is TRBV5-6, the J call TRBJ1-3; possible D gene TRBD1, 6 bases. CDR1 SGHDT and CDR2 YYEEEE come from the germline V gene. V dropped 4 bases and J dropped 0 bases, with 20 bases sitting between them. CDR3 length: 18 amino acids.

V is TRBV9 and J is TRBJ2-5; D possibly corresponds to TRBD1 (5 bases). The germline gives CDR1 SGDLS, CDR2 YYNGEE. The CDR3 extends over 15 amino acids. The V end was cut by 4 bases, the J end by 1 base, with 14 bases between. The CDR3 DNA is TGTGCCAGCAGCCTCACTGACAGTTCCCAAGAGACCCAGTACTTC. Encoded protein: CASSLTDSSQETQYF.

The V gene is TRBV20-1, the J gene TRBJ2-3; 7 nucleotides match TRBD2. CDR1 is DFQATT, CDR2 SNEGSKA, per germline (reference sequence). V was pared by 3 bases and J by 3 bases, with 3 bases of the junction left unmatched. This CDR3 has 13 residues. The CDR3 nucleotides are TGCAGTGCTAGTTTTAGCGGGACAGATACGCAGTATTTT. It specifies CSASFSGTDTQYF.

The chain links TRBV5-1 to TRBJ1-3; TRBD1 aligns across 8 bases. The germline V gene has CDR1 SGHRS and CDR2 YFSETQ. This CDR3 is 15 amino acids long. The ends lost 4 bases at V and 0 bases at J; junction bases unmatched: 3. CDR3 in DNA: TGCGCCAGCAGCCGAGACAGGGGCTCTGGAAACACCATATATTTT. This codes for CASSRDRGSGNTIYF.

The chain carries TRBV29-1 and TRBJ2-1; the match to TRBD1 covers 8 bases. The CDR3 runs 11 residues. Per the germline V gene, CDR1 is SQVTM and CDR2 is ANQGSEA. Unmatched junction bases numbered 6, after V lost 8 bases and J lost 9 bases. The CDR3 loop reads CSCAGGSEQFF. In nucleotides, the CDR3 is TGCAGCTGCGCAGGGGGCAGTGAGCAGTTCTTC.

The chain joins TRBV11-2 to TRBJ1-1; D gene uncertain. V was pared by 7 bases and J by 0 bases, with 12 bases between. Germline V CDR1 and CDR2: SGHAT, FQNNGV. This CDR3 region has 14 residues. The CDR3 reads CASTSYGMNTEAFF. Here the CDR3 DNA reads TGTGCCAGCACCTCTTACGGGATGAACACTGAAGCTTTCTTT.

The rearrangement joins TRBV29-1 to TRBJ1-4, with 9 bases that match TRBD1. After removal of 6 bases from V and 7 bases from J, the junction contained 9 bases not matched to a gene. Per germline, CDR1 SQVTM and CDR2 ANQGSEA. CDR3 length: 14 residues. The CDR3 protein is CSVQAGTGIEKLFF. The CDR3 DNA is TGCAGCGTCCAAGCCGGGACAGGGATTGAAAAACTGTTTTTT.

The rearrangement links TRBV19 to TRBJ2-3; TRBD1 is a possible D gene (6 bases). With 5 bases removed from V and 6 bases from J, the gap between germline ends came to 9 bases. The length of the CDR3 is 12 residues. In germline, CDR1 is LNHDA, CDR2 SQIVND (reference sequence). CDR3: CASSPTGDTQYF. The CDR3 DNA reads as TGTGCCAGTAGTCCCACAGGGGATACGCAGTATTTT.

This rearrangement joins TRBV5-6 to TRBJ1-4, with TRBD1 matching 10 bases. The CDR3 has 15 residues. With V trimmed by 5 bases and J by 3 bases, 4 bases remained unmatched. Germline V CDR1 and CDR2: SGHDT, YYEEEE. In nucleotides, the CDR3 is TGTGCCAGCAGGCGACAGGGGGCAGCTAATGAAAAACTGTTTTTT. It codes for CASRRQGAANEKLFF.

The chain carries TRBV27 and TRBJ2-7; 14 positions match TRBD2. The CDR3 is 18 amino acids. From germline, CDR1 is MNHEY and CDR2 SMNVEV (reference sequence). With V trimmed by 0 bases and J by 4 bases, 8 bases remained unmatched. The CDR3 sequence is CASSLSGTSGGPPYEQYF. The CDR3 DNA is TGTGCCAGCAGTTTATCGGGGACTAGCGGGGGACCTCCTTACGAGCAGTACTTC.

The chain joins TRBV5-4 to TRBJ1-2; a possible D gene is TRBD1 (6 bases). Trimming left V 5 bases short and J 0 bases short, with 14 bases between. From germline, CDR1 is SGHNT and CDR2 YYREEE (reference sequence). The CDR3 runs 15 residues. The CDR3 coding sequence is TGTGCCAGCAGGCTTGACAGGTCAACTAACTATGGCTACACCTTC. It encodes CASRLDRSTNYGYTF.

The J gene is TRBJ2-5, the V gene TRBV9, with a weak D call TRBD2 (5 bases). Looked up from germline, CDR1 is SGDLS and CDR2 is YYNGEE. The CDR3 totals 17 residues. Trimming pared 0 bases from V and 4 bases from J, leaving 19 bases between. Here the CDR3 reads CASSVGLRDRGAETQYF. CDR3 nucleotides: TGTGCCAGCAGCGTAGGTTTAAGGGATCGGGGTGCAGAGACCCAGTACTTC.

V and J are TRBV7-8 and TRBJ1-3; TRBD1 might be the D (5 bases). CDR1 and CDR2 from the germline V gene are SGHVS and FQNEAQ. Trimming left V 4 bases short and J 0 bases short, with 16 bases between. The CDR3 covers 17 residues. The CDR3 sequence is CASSSMTASVSGNTIYF. CDR3 nucleotides: TGTGCCAGCAGCTCTATGACAGCCTCCGTCTCTGGAAACACCATATATTTT.

The chain recombines TRBV7-6 with TRBJ1-6, with 7 bases aligning to TRBD1. Germline assignment: CDR1 SGHVS and CDR2 FNYEAQ. CDR3 length: 15 amino acids. V trimming: 1 base; J trimming: 7 bases; junction bases outside the gene matches: 4. CDR3 nucleotide sequence: TGTGCCAGCAGCTTAGTGCAGGGGGAAAATTCACCCCTCCACTTT. Translation: CASSLVQGENSPLHF.

The chain combines TRBV7-9 with TRBJ1-2; no clear D. Trimming left V 0 bases short and J 12 bases short, with 11 bases between. This CDR3 is 12 amino acids long. Looked up from germline, CDR1 is SEHNR and CDR2 is FQNEAQ (reference sequence). This CDR3 is CASSLARFANTF. The CDR3 DNA reads as TGTGCCAGCAGCTTAGCGCGTTTCGCAAACACCTTC.

The chain couples TRBV12-3 or TRBV12-4 to TRBJ1-1, with D maybe TRBD1 (6 bases). The length of the CDR3 is 13 residues. Between the trimmed V and J ends, which lost 7 bases and 6 bases, there was a span of 15 bases. The CDR3 here is CASNRGTTPEAFF. The CDR3 DNA reads TGTGCCAGCAATAGGGGGACCACACCTGAAGCTTTCTTT.

V gene TRBV27 combines with J gene TRBJ2-7; D is undetermined. This CDR3 is built from 14 residues. Trimming removed 1 base from V and 3 bases from J, with 10 bases in between. Germline V gene data show CDR1 as MNHEY and CDR2 as SMNVEV (reference sequence). The CDR3 nucleotides read TGTGCCAGCAGTTTATGGGCCGACCACTACGAGCAGTACTTC. Its translation: CASSLWADHYEQYF.

The chain joins TRBV18 to TRBJ1-2; no reliable D call. V lost 6 bases to trimming and J lost 2 bases, with 16 bases between them. The CDR3 is 15 residues long. From germline, CDR1 is KGHSH and CDR2 LQKENI. This chain's CDR3 is CASSRDSGLNYGYTF. CDR3 bases: TGTGCCAGCTCGCGAGACTCGGGTCTCAACTATGGCTACACCTTC.

The V gene is TRBV30, the J gene TRBJ1-2, with D maybe TRBD1 (6 bases). V was trimmed by 3 bases and J by 3 bases, leaving 20 bases between them. The CDR3 loop spans 16 amino acids. Germline V CDR1 and CDR2: GTSNPN, SVGIG (reference sequence). CDR3 in amino acids: CAWRVGGGGSYYGYTF. CDR3 DNA: TGTGCCTGGAGAGTCGGAGGGGGAGGGAGCTACTATGGCTACACCTTC.

This clone was seen only once. The chain joins TRBV5-1 to TRBJ2-7, with 9 bases that match TRBD2. Germline loops: CDR1 SGHRS, CDR2 YFSETQ. V trimming: 2 bases; J trimming: 2 bases; junction bases outside the gene matches: 5. The CDR3 is 15 amino acids. The CDR3: CASSFSSGGTYEQYF. The CDR3 DNA reads TGCGCCAGCAGCTTTAGTAGCGGGGGCACCTACGAGCAGTACTTC.

V is TRBV5-4 and J is TRBJ1-1, with D perhaps matching TRBD1 (6 bases). V was cut by 0 bases and J by 7 bases, with 16 bases left in between. In germline, CDR1 is SGHNT, CDR2 YYREEE (reference sequence). The CDR3 loop spans 15 amino acids. CDR3 loop: CASSLVSYLDSEAFF. For the CDR3, the DNA is TGTGCCAGCAGCTTGGTCTCGTATTTGGACAGTGAAGCTTTCTTT.

J is TRBJ1-1 and V is TRBV6-2 or TRBV6-3; D may be TRBD1 (6 bases). There are 15 residues in the CDR3. V shed 1 base and J shed 0 bases, with 9 bases lying between them. Per the germline V gene, CDR1 is MNHEY and CDR2 is SVGEGT. The CDR3 sequence: CASSYWGPVNTEAFF. CDR3 in DNA: TGTGCCAGCAGTTACTGGGGGCCCGTGAACACTGAAGCTTTCTTT.

V gene TRBV19 combines with J gene TRBJ1-5; D is ambiguous. The CDR3 runs 16 residues. Trimming took 8 bases from V and 0 from J, leaving 17 bases between them. CDR1 is LNHDA, CDR2 SQIVND, per germline (reference sequence). CDR3 region: CASRERERGSNQPQHF. CDR3 DNA: TGTGCCAGTCGGGAACGGGAGCGAGGTAGCAATCAGCCCCAGCATTTT.

The J gene is TRBJ2-3, the V gene TRBV6-2 or TRBV6-3; no clear D gene. The germline V and J ends were trimmed by 0 bases and 2 bases, with 6 bases remaining between them. The germline V gene encodes CDR1 MNHEY and CDR2 SVGEGT. CDR3 size: 14 residues. CDR3 region: CASSYSIDTDTQYF. The CDR3 DNA follows: TGTGCCAGCAGTTACTCAATAGACACAGATACGCAGTATTTT.

This chain joins TRBV5-6 and TRBJ2-3; no definite D call. The CDR3 spans 15 residues. Deletions cut 2 bases from V and 4 bases from J, with 14 bases between. CDR1 is SGHDT, CDR2 YYEEEE, per germline. The CDR3 DNA reads TGTGCCAGCAGCTTTTTGGCAGTTTCCCCAGATACGCAGTATTTT. Encoded protein: CASSFLAVSPDTQYF.

This clone was seen once. The chain links TRBV18 to TRBJ1-3; TRBD1 is a possible D gene (6 bases). Looked up from germline, CDR1 is KGHSH and CDR2 is LQKENI. CDR3 length: 16 amino acids. V gave up 5 bases and J gave up 3 bases, with 17 bases separating them. This chain's CDR3 is CASSTTPGDGGNTIYF. CDR3 nucleotides: TGTGCCAGCTCAACTACCCCAGGGGACGGTGGAAACACCATATATTTT.

The J gene is TRBJ2-7, the V gene TRBV3-1 (or the pseudogene TRBV3-2), with 8 bases aligning to TRBD1. Per germline, CDR1 LGHDT and CDR2 YNNKEL (reference sequence). This CDR3 has 16 amino acids. With 1 base clipped from V and 6 bases from J, the junction kept 11 bases outside the gene matches. The chain's CDR3 is CASSQAPGGPLGEQYF. The CDR3, as DNA: TGTGCCAGCAGCCAAGCCCCAGGGGGCCCCCTGGGCGAGCAGTACTTC.